These 10 T cell receptor beta chains share one sample of origin, sequenced in a study of blood T cell repertoires in COVID-19. The method was immunoSEQ multiplex PCR; TCRdb's version includes in-frame clones alone and lacks a portion of them. The data contain around 250,000 clones, roughly 85% of them seen just once; the ten biggest clones take up less than 5.5%. The sequenced sample consisted of PBMCs or T cells enriched from blood (not recorded which). These receptors were obtained from a man between 35 and 55 years old who had been exposed to COVID-19.

As DNA, the CDR3 is TGCAGCGTTGAGGTCTGGGGCGGGGCTCCCCAAGAGACCCAGTACTTC. This gives the protein CSVEVWGGAPQETQYF. The chain links TRBV29-1 to TRBJ2-5; D might be TRBD2 (6 bases). V gave up 3 bases and J gave up 1 base, with 18 bases separating them. Germline CDR1 SQVTM, CDR2 ANQGSEA. This CDR3 comprises 16 residues.

This chain connects TRBV7-2 to TRBJ2-1, with D unclear. The CDR3 covers 11 residues. V lost 4 bases, J lost 12 bases, and 10 bases lay in between. Germline V lookup: CDR1 SGHTA, CDR2 FQGNSA. CDR3 nucleotide sequence: TGTGCCAGCAGCTCCGACTCCGTGCAGTTCTTC. As protein: CASSSDSVQFF.

The chain recombines TRBV29-1 with TRBJ2-2, with 10 nucleotides matching TRBD2. The junction had 8 bases not matched to a gene; V was cut back by 6 bases and J by 4 bases. The CDR3 is 15 amino acids. The germline V gene has CDR1 SQVTM and CDR2 ANQGSEA. This chain's CDR3 is CSVASGSGSTGELFF. The CDR3 DNA follows: TGCAGCGTAGCTAGCGGGAGTGGGAGCACCGGGGAGCTGTTTTTT.

The rearrangement uses TRBV19 and TRBJ2-7; a possible D gene is TRBD2 (6 bases). With 3 bases removed from V and 0 bases from J, the gap between germline ends came to 15 bases. The CDR3 sequence is 16 residues long. Germline CDR1 is LNHDA and CDR2 is SQIVND (reference sequence). The CDR3 coding sequence is TGTGCCAGTAGTATGGGGCTGACGGGACTCTCCTACGAGCAGTACTTC. Translating it yields CASSMGLTGLSYEQYF.

This sequence joins TRBV21-1 and TRBJ1-5; the tabulated D call, TRBD1, remains unverified against the DNA. TRBV21-1 is recorded as a pseudogene. This CDR3 is built from 17 residues. This CDR3 is CASSKVGCLTGDQPQHF. CDR3 in DNA: TGTGCCAGCAGCAAAGTTGGGTGTTTGACAGGGGATCAGCCCCAGCATTTT.

This clone was detected a few times. V is TRBV19 and J is TRBJ2-7, with D possibly matching TRBD1 (6 bases). This CDR3 spans 13 amino acids. Looked up from germline, CDR1 is LNHDA and CDR2 is SQIVND (reference sequence). Between the trimmed V and J ends, which lost 0 bases and 3 bases, there was a span of 6 bases. The CDR3, as DNA: TGTGCCAGTAGTATAGAGGGACACTACGAGCAGTACTTC. Translating it yields CASSIEGHYEQYF.

This chain uses TRBV30 with TRBJ2-3; a weak D match, TRBD2 (7 bases). This CDR3 has 15 residues. Germline CDR1 is GTSNPN and CDR2 is SVGIG (reference sequence). Trimming stripped 0 bases from V and 5 bases from J, with 15 bases between. In DNA, the CDR3 is TGTGCCTGGAGTGTTAGGGGGGGGTCGATAGATACGCAGTATTTT. It translates to CAWSVRGGSIDTQYF.

This chain links TRBV19 with TRBJ2-7; D perhaps matches TRBD1 (5 bases). The CDR3 is made up of 12 amino acids. The V gene lost 6 bases and the J gene lost 5 bases, with 11 bases spanning the gap. Germline V gene lookup returns CDR1 LNHDA and CDR2 SQIVND (reference sequence). CDR3 in amino acids: CASRQGPDEQYF. In DNA form, the CDR3 reads TGTGCCAGTAGGCAGGGTCCGGACGAGCAGTACTTC.

This clone occurred a few times. V and J are TRBV9 and TRBJ2-1, with 7 bases fitting TRBD2. This CDR3 comprises 15 residues. The germline gives CDR1 SGDLS, CDR2 YYNGEE. After removal of 4 bases from V and 1 base from J, the junction contained 5 bases not matched to a gene. The CDR3 DNA reads as TGTGCCAGCAGCCCTACTAGCGTATCCTACAATGAGCAGTTCTTC. This codes for CASSPTSVSYNEQFF.

This clone was seen once. One end of the junction is discordant with germline, which a read error may explain. The V call is TRBV7-7, the J call TRBJ2-5; TRBD1 matches 7 bases. Germline CDR1 reads SSHAT; CDR2 reads FNYEAQ (reference sequence). The CDR3 is 19 amino acids. The CDR3 loop reads CASSGIPSVGQSSQETQYF. The CDR3 DNA reads as TGTGCTAGCAGCGGAATCCCCTCTGTGGGACAGTCAAGTCAAGAGACCCAGTACTTC.